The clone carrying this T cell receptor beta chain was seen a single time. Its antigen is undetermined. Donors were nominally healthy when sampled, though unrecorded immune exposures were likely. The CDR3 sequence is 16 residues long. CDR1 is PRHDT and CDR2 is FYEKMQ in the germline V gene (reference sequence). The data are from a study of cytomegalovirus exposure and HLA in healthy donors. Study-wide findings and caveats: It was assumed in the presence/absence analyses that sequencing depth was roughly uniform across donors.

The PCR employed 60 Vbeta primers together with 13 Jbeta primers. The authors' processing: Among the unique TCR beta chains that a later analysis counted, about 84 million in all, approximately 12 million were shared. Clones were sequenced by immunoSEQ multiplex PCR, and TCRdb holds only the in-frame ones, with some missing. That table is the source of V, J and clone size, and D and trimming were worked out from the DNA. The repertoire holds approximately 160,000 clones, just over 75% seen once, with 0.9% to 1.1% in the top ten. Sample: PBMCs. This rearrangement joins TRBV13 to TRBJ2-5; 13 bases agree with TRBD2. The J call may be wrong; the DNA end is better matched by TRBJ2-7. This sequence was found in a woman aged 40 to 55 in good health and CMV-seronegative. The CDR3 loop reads CASSLGTSGIPYEQYF. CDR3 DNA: TGTGCCAGCAGCCTGGGGACTAGCGGGATCCCCTACGAGCAGTACTTC.